One and the same sample provided the 13 T cell receptor beta chains below, sequenced in a study of blood T cell repertoires in COVID-19. The table came from immunoSEQ multiplex PCR; TCRdb's copy has only in-frame clones and leaves some out. Counted here are about 56,000 clones, roughly 90% occurring once; the ten biggest clones make up over 15%. The sequencing input was peripheral blood. All receptors derive from a human donor in a cohort sampled during active COVID-19.

This clone was counted between two and nine times. This chain links TRBV4-3 with TRBJ2-1; 8 bases are shared with TRBD2. The trim removed 5 bases at V and 2 bases at J, leaving 2 bases unmatched. Germline V gives CDR1 LGHNA, CDR2 YSLEER. The CDR3 spans 14 residues. CDR3 amino acids: CASSKGLAYNEQFF. The CDR3 DNA reads TGCGCCAGCAGCAAGGGACTAGCCTACAATGAGCAGTTCTTC.

In DNA form, the CDR3 reads TGTGCCAGCAGCATTGGCTCTTTTGGGGGGGAGACCCAGTACTTC. It translates to CASSIGSFGGETQYF. The gene calls are TRBV7-9 and TRBJ2-5, with D possibly being TRBD2 (6 bases). The CDR3 totals 15 residues. V was cut by 5 bases and J by 5 bases, with 18 bases left in between. CDR1 and CDR2 from the germline V gene are SEHNR and FQNEAQ (reference sequence).

The J gene is TRBJ2-7, the V gene TRBV14, with TRBD1 as a possible D gene (6 bases). This CDR3 has 15 amino acids. The V gene's germline CDR1 is SGHDN and CDR2 FVKESK. Trimming cost V 1 base and J 1 base, with 11 bases left between them. This CDR3 reads CASSQALGQSYEQYF. As DNA, the CDR3 is TGTGCCAGCAGCCAAGCCCTTGGACAGTCCTACGAGCAGTACTTC.

This sequence joins TRBV3-1 (or the pseudogene TRBV3-2) and TRBJ2-1, with 9 bases aligning to TRBD2. The V and J ends lost 9 bases and 3 bases, in that order; junction bases with no gene match: 15. Germline V CDR1 and CDR2: LGHDT, YNNKEL (reference sequence). The CDR3 extends over 17 amino acids. CDR3 amino acids: CASTRAGGPSGYNEQFF. The CDR3 DNA reads as TGTGCCAGTACTCGAGCGGGGGGCCCTTCAGGCTACAATGAGCAGTTCTTC.

The CDR3 nucleotides read TGTGCCAGTAGTATAGGAGGGTACACTGAAGCTTTCTTT. This sequence encodes CASSIGGYTEAFF. The genes are TRBV19 and TRBJ1-1; no clear D gene. The CDR3 contains 13 residues. V was trimmed by 1 base and J by 3 bases, leaving 6 bases between them. The germline V gene encodes CDR1 LNHDA and CDR2 SQIVND (reference sequence).

The chain has TRBV7-7 and TRBJ2-5; 13 bases are a match to TRBD2. V lost 5 bases to trimming and J lost 2 bases; unmatched junction nucleotides: 2. CDR3 size: 15 residues. CDR1 and CDR2 from the germline V gene are SSHAT and FNYEAQ (reference sequence). The CDR3, as DNA: TGTGCCAGCAGCCCGGGACTAGCGGGGCAAGAGACCCAGTACTTC. It translates to CASSPGLAGQETQYF. The full variable domain, with the rest looked up from reference TRBV7-7 and TRBJ2-5, is GAGVSQSPRYKVTKRGQDVTLRCDPISSHATLYWYQQALGQGPEFLTYFNYEAQPDKSGLPSDRFSAERPEGSISTLTIQRTEQRDSAMYRCASSPGLAGQETQYFGPGTRLLVL.

This clone was picked up a small number of times. This sequence joins TRBV29-1 and TRBJ2-5; D unclear. Germline V gene data show CDR1 as SQVTM and CDR2 as ANQGSEA. V was shortened by 0 bases and J by 2 bases, with 13 bases between the two germline ends. The CDR3 is 15 amino acids. The CDR3 region has the DNA TGCAGCGTTGAAGATGGCCGCCTACTACAAGAGACCCAGTACTTC. It translates to CSVEDGRLLQETQYF.

This clone was detected a few times. The rearrangement joins TRBV6-5 to TRBJ1-2; D call uncertain. Germline V gene lookup returns CDR1 MNHEY and CDR2 SVGAGI. Trimming left V 2 bases short and J 3 bases short, with 7 bases between. The CDR3 contains 13 residues. The CDR3 nucleotides are TGTGCCAGCAGTTACGAGGGTCACTATGGCTACACCTTC. Its protein is CASSYEGHYGYTF.

The J gene is TRBJ2-7, the V gene TRBV18; 13 nucleotides match TRBD2. Germline V gene data show CDR1 as KGHSH and CDR2 as LQKENI. With 4 bases clipped from V and 6 bases from J, the junction kept 6 bases outside the gene matches. CDR3 size: 15 residues. CDR3 sequence (DNA): TGTGCCAGCTCACAGGGACTAGCGGGGTCGGGCGAGCAGTACTTC. Residues: CASSQGLAGSGEQYF.

The V and J genes are TRBV2 and TRBJ1-1; D is unclear. The CDR3 loop spans 14 amino acids. The V end was cut by 10 bases, the J end by 9 bases, with 24 bases between. Germline CDR1 reads SNHLY; CDR2 reads FYNNEI. The CDR3 loop is CATSGASSAQKAFF. CDR3 bases: TGTGCCACTAGCGGAGCCTCGTCCGCCCAGAAAGCTTTCTTT.

In this sample, this clone turned up a few times. This rearrangement joins TRBV5-6 to TRBJ2-2; D might be TRBD1 (6 bases). The V gene's germline CDR1 is SGHDT and CDR2 YYEEEE. Trimming left V 0 bases short and J 1 base short, with 16 bases between. The length of the CDR3 is 18 residues. The CDR3 loop is CASSLAWGPRGNTGELFF. The CDR3 nucleotides read TGTGCCAGCAGCTTGGCCTGGGGGCCCCGTGGGAACACCGGGGAGCTGTTTTTT.

The chain carries TRBV10-2 and TRBJ2-6; tentative D call: TRBD1 (5 bases). Germline CDR1 and CDR2: WSHSY and SAAADI. The length of the CDR3 is 17 residues. Trimming stripped 6 bases from V and 0 bases from J, with 15 bases between. The CDR3 DNA sequence: TGCGCCAGCAGAGAAGACAGATTACTCTCTGGGGCCAACGTCCTGACTTTC. Its protein is CASREDRLLSGANVLTF.

This clone was seen a handful of times. This sequence joins TRBV6-2 or TRBV6-3 and TRBJ2-7; 11 bases align to TRBD1. This CDR3 region has 16 residues. V lost 5 bases to trimming and J lost 0 bases; unmatched junction nucleotides: 6. The germline gives CDR1 MNHEY, CDR2 SVGEGT. The CDR3 reads CASSPFGTGGSYEQYF. The DNA for the CDR3 is TGTGCCAGCAGTCCCTTCGGGACAGGGGGCTCCTACGAGCAGTACTTC.